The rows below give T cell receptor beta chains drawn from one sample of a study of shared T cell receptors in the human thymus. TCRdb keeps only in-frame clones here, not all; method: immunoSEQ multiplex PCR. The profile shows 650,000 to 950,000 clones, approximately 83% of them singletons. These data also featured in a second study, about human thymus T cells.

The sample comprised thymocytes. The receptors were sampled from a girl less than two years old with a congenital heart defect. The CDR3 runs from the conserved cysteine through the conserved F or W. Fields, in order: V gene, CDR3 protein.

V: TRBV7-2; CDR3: CASTSTSGGGIADTQYF
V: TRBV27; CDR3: CASSLYLRGANTGELFF
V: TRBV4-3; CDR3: CASSQGDGQGARYEQYF
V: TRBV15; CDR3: CATSRDRLNTEAFF
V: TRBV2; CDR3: CAPLGGYTF
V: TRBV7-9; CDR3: CASSLRMGLASGEQFF
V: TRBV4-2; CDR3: CASSQDWSSGSKNIQYF
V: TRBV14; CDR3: CASRPGGGGTEAFF
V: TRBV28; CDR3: CASSLRDSYNEQFF
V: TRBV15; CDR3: CATSRDRGLNSYEQYF
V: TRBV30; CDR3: CAWSRNKNTEAFF
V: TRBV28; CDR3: CASKEQGDSGNTIYF
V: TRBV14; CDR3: CASSPPPTGNTGELFF
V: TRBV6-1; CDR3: CASSEGQGVTDTQYF
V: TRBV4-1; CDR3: CASSQVRGETQYF
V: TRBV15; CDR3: CATSRVPVQYNEQFF
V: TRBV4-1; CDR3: CASSQVVGGTEAFF
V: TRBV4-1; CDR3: CASSQVDRGAYNSPLHF
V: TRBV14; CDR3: CASSLFPVNTEAFF
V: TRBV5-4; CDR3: CASSLPLTGPNTEAFF
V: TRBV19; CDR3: CASSIWTPVAGGPQSGELFF
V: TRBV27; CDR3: CASSSTDIGMNTEAFF
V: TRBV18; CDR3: CASSPGGQNYGYTF
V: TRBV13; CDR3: CASSFPAGGFYEQFF
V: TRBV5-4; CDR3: CASSLKDRKPSAQYF
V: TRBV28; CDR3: CASSRYPNEGGETQYF
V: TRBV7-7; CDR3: CASSLDRTGAKGEQFF
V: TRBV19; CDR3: CASSKTGKGPTEAFF
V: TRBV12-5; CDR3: CASGLVNGTGIAKNIQYF
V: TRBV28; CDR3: CASTLGRDRGPHNSPLHF
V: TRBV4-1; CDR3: CASSQWPKETQYF
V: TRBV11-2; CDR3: CASSFRVRPANAGNTIYF
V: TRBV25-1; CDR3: CASRGSEFMNTEAFF
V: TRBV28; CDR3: CASSRCSGDAGWDSNQPQHF
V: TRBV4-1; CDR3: CASSQLYYRVF
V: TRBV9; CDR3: CASSVGRTGVDKNIQYF
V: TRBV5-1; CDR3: CASSYLPTARRVAKNIQYF
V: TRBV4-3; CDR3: CASSQVGGWLNTEAFF
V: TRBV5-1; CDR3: CASSFDGTGAYEQYF
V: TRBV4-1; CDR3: CASSPRQGSPLHF
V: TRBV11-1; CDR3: CASRGLAGDPYQETQYF
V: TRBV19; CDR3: CASSIDGGTGQNTEAFF
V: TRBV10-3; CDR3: CAISEDRGRTSDNSPLHF
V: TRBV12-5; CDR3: CASGFYTGQIYGYTF
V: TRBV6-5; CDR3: CASSQLRGKGYGYTF
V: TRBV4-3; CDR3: CASSQDYSGGSRNEQFF
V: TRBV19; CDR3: CASTTSSTDTQYF
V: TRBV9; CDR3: CASSTGDRTKQYF
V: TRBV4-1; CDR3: CASSQVLPNRGPGDTQYF
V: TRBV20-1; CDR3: CSASALIQYF
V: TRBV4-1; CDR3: CASIRTSGGANEQFF